These 28 T cell receptor beta chains came from one sample sequenced in a study of blood T cell repertoires in COVID-19. Repertoires were generated with immunoSEQ multiplex PCR, while TCRdb's copy carries only in-frame clones and drops some. The sample shows around 300,000 clones, around 83% of them seen only once. The sequenced sample consisted of peripheral blood. The receptors come from a man aged 25 to 40 with active or convalescent COVID-19.

This clone was picked up a small number of times. The J gene is TRBJ1-6, the V gene TRBV10-3; tentatively, D is TRBD1 (6 bases). CDR3 length equals 15 residues. V lost 0 bases and J 7 bases, leaving 10 bases between the germline ends. Germline CDR1 and CDR2: ENHRY and SYGVKD. CDR3 region: CAISESRGKNSPLHF. DNA for the CDR3: TGTGCCATCAGTGAGTCGAGGGGGAAAAATTCACCCCTCCACTTT.

V usage is TRBV10-3 and J usage is TRBJ1-2, with D tentatively TRBD1 (6 bases). The CDR3 covers 16 residues. The V end lost 4 bases, the J end lost 5 bases, and 20 bases lay between the germline ends. Germline CDR1 ENHRY, CDR2 SYGVKD. The CDR3 is CAISAIVGLRGYGYTF. In DNA, the CDR3 is TGTGCCATCAGTGCGATTGTCGGATTGAGGGGGTATGGCTACACCTTC.

The V call is TRBV18, the J call TRBJ2-1; possibly TRBD2 for D (6 bases). Trimming pared 0 bases from V and 9 bases from J, leaving 12 bases between. Germline values: CDR1 KGHSH, CDR2 LQKENI. The CDR3 length is 14 residues. CDR3 region: CASSPPSGVGEQFF. As DNA, the CDR3 is TGTGCCAGCTCACCACCGTCGGGGGTAGGTGAGCAGTTCTTC.

J is TRBJ1-2 and V is TRBV11-2, with D tentatively TRBD1 (6 bases). V dropped 3 bases and J dropped 8 bases, with 19 bases sitting between them. The CDR3 runs 15 residues. Germline V gene sequence: CDR1 SGHAT, CDR2 FQNNGV. The CDR3 spells CASSFGRGKRGGYTF. The CDR3 nucleotides read TGTGCCAGCAGCTTTGGGAGGGGGAAGCGGGGAGGCTACACCTTC. Complete variable domain (other parts from reference TRBV11-2 and TRBJ1-2): EAGVAQSPRYKIIEKRQSVAFWCNPISGHATLYWYQQILGQGPKLLIQFQNNGVVDDSQLPKDRFSAERLKGVDSTLKIQPAKLEDSAVYLCASSFGRGKRGGYTFGSGTRLTVV.

The V gene is TRBV30, the J gene TRBJ1-2; the D gene is possibly TRBD1 (6 bases). This CDR3 has 13 amino acids. The germline CDR1 and CDR2 sequences are GTSNPN and SVGIG (reference sequence). V lost 3 bases, J lost 4 bases, and 12 bases lay in between. The CDR3 DNA sequence: TGTGCCTGGAGCTACAGGGCGCCCTATGGCTACACCTTC. Its protein product is CAWSYRAPYGYTF. Full variable domain (missing parts from reference TRBV30 and TRBJ1-2): SQTIHQWPATLVQPVGSPLSLECTVEGTSNPNLYWYRQAAGRGLQLLFYSVGIGQISSEVPQNLSASRPQDRQFILSSKKLLLSDSGFYLCAWSYRAPYGYTFGSGTRLTVV.

This clone occurred once. The rearrangement joins TRBV11-2 to TRBJ1-1; D gene unclear. The CDR3 spans 12 residues. V was trimmed by 1 base and J by 5 bases, leaving 5 bases between them. Germline V gene sequence: CDR1 SGHAT, CDR2 FQNNGV. The CDR3 region has the DNA TGTGCCAGCAGCTTAGCCTCGACTGAAGCTTTCTTT. Translating it yields CASSLASTEAFF.

The V gene is TRBV6-5, the J gene TRBJ2-1; the match to TRBD1 covers 11 bases. CDR3 length equals 15 residues. With V trimmed by 6 bases and J by 8 bases, 9 bases remained unmatched. Germline CDR1 is MNHEY and CDR2 is SVGAGI. CDR3 in DNA: TGTGCCAGCAGGAGGACAGGGGGCTCTCTCGATGAGCAGTTCTTC. This codes for CASRRTGGSLDEQFF.

This clone was seen a single time. The chain employs TRBV2 and TRBJ2-3; 9 bases are shared with TRBD2. There are 12 residues in the CDR3. The junction had 3 bases not matched to a gene; V was cut back by 8 bases and J by 6 bases. CDR1 is SNHLY and CDR2 is FYNNEI in the germline V gene. The CDR3 DNA sequence: TGTGCCAGCGGGACTAGCAGTGATACGCAGTATTTT. Its protein is CASGTSSDTQYF.

This clone was seen only a few times. The chain recombines TRBV7-2 with TRBJ2-3; maybe TRBD2 (5 bases). The CDR3 totals 14 residues. V lost 0 bases and J lost 2, with 6 bases in between. Looked up from germline, CDR1 is SGHTA and CDR2 is FQGNSA. The CDR3 nucleotides read TGTGCCAGCAGCTTAGCGGGAGTCACAGATACGCAGTATTTT. This translates into CASSLAGVTDTQYF.

The chain recombines TRBV6-6 with TRBJ1-2; perhaps TRBD1 as D (6 bases). With 0 bases removed from V and 3 bases from J, the gap between germline ends came to 11 bases. The CDR3 covers 15 residues. The germline V gene encodes CDR1 MNHNY and CDR2 SVGAGI (reference sequence). The CDR3 nucleotides are TGTGCCAGCAGTTACTCCGAGACAGGTTACTATGGCTACACCTTC. Translation: CASSYSETGYYGYTF.

The J gene is TRBJ1-3, the V gene TRBV13; 8 positions match TRBD1. There are 15 residues in the CDR3. From germline, CDR1 is PRHDT and CDR2 FYEKMQ (reference sequence). Trimming cost V 5 bases and J 3 bases; bases outside gene matches: 6. As DNA, the CDR3 is TGTGCCAGCAGCAGACAGGGGCATTATGGAAACACCATATATTTT. Its protein product is CASSRQGHYGNTIYF.

The gene calls are TRBV2 and TRBJ1-2; possible D gene TRBD1, 5 bases. V was trimmed by 1 base and J by 8 bases, leaving 11 bases between them. Germline CDR1 reads SNHLY; CDR2 reads FYNNEI. The CDR3 spans 13 residues. In DNA form, the CDR3 reads TGTGCCAGCAGTGAAGTCCCGGGGGTCGGCTACACCTTC. Translating gives CASSEVPGVGYTF.

This sequence joins TRBV18 and TRBJ1-6; 7 positions agree with TRBD1. Per the germline V gene, CDR1 is KGHSH and CDR2 is LQKENI. The CDR3 runs to 13 residues. V lost 3 bases and J lost 8; bases outside the gene matches: 1. CDR3 in amino acids: CASSPDRDSPLHF. Here the CDR3 DNA reads TGTGCCAGCTCACCCGACAGGGATTCACCCCTCCACTTT.

The V and J genes are TRBV7-6 and TRBJ1-2; tentative D call: TRBD1 (5 bases). Germline lookup yields CDR1 SGHVS and CDR2 FNYEAQ. Trimming removed 4 bases at V and 7 bases at J, with 22 bases between. This CDR3 has 16 residues. The CDR3 DNA is TGTGCCAGCAGCTCGGGGGGGACCACCATTCTAAGTGGCTACACCTTC. Its translation is CASSSGGTTILSGYTF.

V is TRBV2 and J is TRBJ1-5; D possibly corresponds to TRBD1 (6 bases). Germline CDR1 and CDR2: SNHLY and FYNNEI. V was clipped by 3 bases and J by 0 bases, with 12 bases between them. This CDR3 contains 16 residues. The CDR3 loop is CASSDRGAYSNQPQHF. CDR3 nucleotide sequence: TGTGCCAGCAGTGATCGGGGGGCCTATAGCAATCAGCCCCAGCATTTT.

This sequence joins TRBV2 and TRBJ2-3, with 7 bases identical to TRBD1. This CDR3 is 12 amino acids long. CDR1 and CDR2 (germline): SNHLY, FYNNEI. V lost 5 bases and J lost 4; bases outside the gene matches: 0. DNA for the CDR3: TGTGCCAGCAGTACAGGGGCAGATACGCAGTATTTT. This gives the protein CASSTGADTQYF. Full variable domain (missing parts from reference TRBV2 and TRBJ2-3): EPEVTQTPSHQVTQMGQEVILRCVPISNHLYFYWYRQILGQKVEFLVSFYNNEISEKSEIFDDQFSVERPDGSNFTLKIRSTKLEDSAMYFCASSTGADTQYFGPGTRLTVL.

This chain uses TRBV7-2 with TRBJ1-5; 7 bases are a match to TRBD1. CDR1 is SGHTA, CDR2 FQGNSA, per germline. J was trimmed by 3 bases and V by 4 bases; bases with no gene match: 3. This CDR3 region has 14 residues. This CDR3 reads CASSSTGDNQPQHF. CDR3 coding DNA: TGTGCCAGCAGCTCAACAGGGGACAATCAGCCCCAGCATTTT.

The rearrangement links TRBV5-1 to TRBJ2-1; D remains ambiguous. V lost 6 bases and J lost 5, with 21 bases in between. This CDR3 has 16 residues. CDR1 and CDR2 from the germline V gene are SGHRS and YFSETQ. The CDR3 nucleotides are TGCGCCAGCAACGCGCGGCGCCCACCCCACAACAATGAGCAGTTCTTC. Encoded protein: CASNARRPPHNNEQFF. Combining the CDR3 with reference TRBV5-1 and TRBJ2-1 gives the whole variable domain KAGVTQTPRYLIKTRGQQVTLSCSPISGHRSVSWYQQTPGQGLQFLFEYFSETQRNKGNFPGRFSGRQFSNSRSEMNVSTLELGDSALYLCASNARRPPHNNEQFFGPGTRLTVL.

This clone was detected a few times. The V and J genes are TRBV28 and TRBJ1-5; tentative D call: TRBD1 (6 bases). The ends were cut back, 6 bases at V and 5 bases at J, with 14 bases in the middle. The CDR3 totals 14 residues. Looked up from germline, CDR1 is MDHEN and CDR2 is SYDVKM. CDR3 loop: CASRTGSKHQPQHF. The CDR3 DNA sequence: TGTGCCAGCAGAACAGGGAGTAAACATCAGCCCCAGCATTTT.

This sequence joins TRBV6-5 and TRBJ1-5, with unresolved D. This CDR3 region has 15 residues. Trimming stripped 0 bases from V and 5 bases from J, with 11 bases between. The germline V gene encodes CDR1 MNHEY and CDR2 SVGAGI. CDR3 region: CASSYSNGGDQPQHF. For the CDR3, the DNA is TGTGCCAGCAGTTACTCGAATGGCGGGGATCAGCCCCAGCATTTT.

This clone was seen once. J is TRBJ1-1 and V is TRBV7-9; perhaps TRBD1 as D (5 bases). This CDR3 comprises 14 residues. With 0 bases removed from V and 5 bases from J, the gap between germline ends came to 10 bases. CDR1 and CDR2 (germline): SEHNR, FQNEAQ (reference sequence). The CDR3 region is CASSLALRGTEAFF. The CDR3 region has the DNA TGTGCCAGCAGCTTAGCGCTACGGGGGACTGAAGCTTTCTTT.

This clone was recorded a few times. The gene calls are TRBV14 and TRBJ2-7; no definite D call. The CDR3 extends over 12 amino acids. V dropped 8 bases and J dropped 2 bases, with 10 bases sitting between them. Per germline, CDR1 SGHDN and CDR2 FVKESK. CDR3 DNA: TGTGCCAGCGCAGGTCCAACCTACGAGCAGTACTTC. Amino acid sequence: CASAGPTYEQYF.

The chain links TRBV7-8 to TRBJ2-7; D is uncertain. From germline, CDR1 is SGHVS and CDR2 FQNEAQ. The CDR3 runs to 13 residues. Trimming left V 0 bases short and J 2 bases short, with 5 bases between. CDR3: CASSLAAAYEQYF. CDR3 nucleotides: TGTGCCAGCAGCTTAGCCGCGGCCTACGAGCAGTACTTC.

This clone was seen just once. Other DNA sequences of this sample code for an identical CDR3. The DNA of the CDR3 is TGCGCCAGCAGCTTGGAACAGGGGAATGAAAAACTGTTTTTT. Protein product: CASSLEQGNEKLFF. This chain uses TRBV5-1 with TRBJ1-4, with TRBD1 matching over 7 bases. The CDR3 covers 14 residues. V dropped 0 bases and J dropped 5; count of bases not matched to a gene: 1. Germline CDR1 and CDR2: SGHRS and YFSETQ.

This clone was observed a handful of times. The chain carries TRBV7-8 and TRBJ1-3, with a weak D call TRBD1 (5 bases). Germline CDR1 reads SGHVS; CDR2 reads FQNEAQ. The CDR3 contains 14 residues. V lost 0 bases and J 4 bases, leaving 7 bases between the germline ends. CDR3 amino acids: CASSLAGAGNTIYF. CDR3 coding DNA: TGTGCCAGCAGCTTAGCAGGGGCCGGAAACACCATATATTTT.

The chain joins TRBV2 to TRBJ1-5; D remains ambiguous. CDR3 length equals 14 residues. Trimming shortened V by 6 bases and J by 4 bases, and 13 bases separated the two germline ends. Germline-derived CDR1 and CDR2 are SNHLY and FYNNEI. The CDR3 region has the DNA TGTGCCAGCAGAGGCGGATTCAAAAATCAGCCCCAGCATTTT. It specifies CASRGGFKNQPQHF.

V usage is TRBV27 and J usage is TRBJ2-3; 7 bases align to TRBD2. Germline V gene lookup returns CDR1 MNHEY and CDR2 SMNVEV (reference sequence). The CDR3 is 14 residues long. V dropped 5 bases and J dropped 6; count of bases not matched to a gene: 8. CDR3 DNA: TGTGCCAGCAGTCTGACTAGCTGGGGGGATACGCAGTATTTT. This translates into CASSLTSWGDTQYF.

The chain joins TRBV11-2 to TRBJ2-5; the D gene is possibly TRBD2 (5 bases). The germline V and J ends were trimmed by 5 bases and 5 bases, with 15 bases remaining between them. From germline, CDR1 is SGHAT and CDR2 FQNNGV. This CDR3 has 14 residues. CDR3 DNA: TGTGCCAGCAGCAGCTTGACCGGGAAGGAGACCCAGTACTTC. Its protein product is CASSSLTGKETQYF.